These 17 T cell receptor beta chains share one sample of origin, sequenced in a study of blood T cell repertoires in COVID-19. Some clones are missing from TCRdb's copy, which holds only in-frame ones; the method was immunoSEQ multiplex PCR. The data show over 200,000 clones, more than 85% seen once. Input material: peripheral blood. These receptors came from a man between 40 and 49 years old with active or convalescent COVID-19.

The V gene is TRBV19, the J gene TRBJ1-1; the D gene is possibly TRBD1 (5 bases). The ends were cut back, 5 bases at V and 0 bases at J, with 10 bases in the middle. CDR1 is LNHDA, CDR2 SQIVND, per germline (reference sequence). The CDR3 is made up of 14 amino acids. The CDR3 coding sequence is TGTGCCAGTAGTTTGGGGGGTTTGAACACTGAAGCTTTCTTT. This gives the protein CASSLGGLNTEAFF.

This clone has more than one count but fewer than ten. The V gene is TRBV30, the J gene TRBJ2-1; 9 nucleotides align to TRBD1. V lost 4 bases and J lost 7; bases outside the gene matches: 8. This CDR3 spans 14 amino acids. The V gene's germline CDR1 is GTSNPN and CDR2 SVGIG (reference sequence). The CDR3 coding sequence is TGTGCCTGGATAAACAGGGGGCGAAGTAATGAGCAGTTCTTC. This codes for CAWINRGRSNEQFF. Variable domain in full (rest from reference TRBV30 and TRBJ2-1): SQTIHQWPATLVQPVGSPLSLECTVEGTSNPNLYWYRQAAGRGLQLLFYSVGIGQISSEVPQNLSASRPQDRQFILSSKKLLLSDSGFYLCAWINRGRSNEQFFGPGTRLTVL.

The gene calls are TRBV11-2 and TRBJ2-3, with 8 bases that match TRBD2. The CDR3 totals 18 residues. CDR1 SGHAT and CDR2 FQNNGV come from the germline V gene. The ends lost 0 bases at V and 0 bases at J; junction bases unmatched: 8. Written as DNA, the CDR3 is TGTGCCAGCAGCTTAGATCTCGGGCTAGCGGGCAGCACAGATACGCAGTATTTT. This gives the protein CASSLDLGLAGSTDTQYF.

This chain uses TRBV19 with TRBJ2-1, with 8 bases that match TRBD2. The CDR3 runs 16 residues. The trim removed 5 bases at V and 2 bases at J, leaving 8 bases unmatched. Per the germline V gene, CDR1 is LNHDA and CDR2 is SQIVND (reference sequence). CDR3 DNA sequence: TGTGCCAGTAGTGTTAGCGGGATAGGGACCTACAATGAGCAGTTCTTC. Its protein product is CASSVSGIGTYNEQFF. Looking up the rest from reference TRBV19 and TRBJ2-1 gives the full variable domain: DGGITQSPKYLFRKEGQNVTLSCEQNLNHDAMYWYRQDPGQGLRLIYYSQIVNDFQKGDIAEGYSVSREKKESFPLTVTSAQKNPTAFYLCASSVSGIGTYNEQFFGPGTRLTVL.

The chain carries TRBV5-1 and TRBJ1-1; no clear D gene. The CDR3 is made up of 11 amino acids. Germline V gene sequence: CDR1 SGHRS, CDR2 YFSETQ. Deletions cut 4 bases from V and 3 bases from J, with 4 bases between. As DNA, the CDR3 is TGCGCCAGCAGCCGAGACACTGAAGCTTTCTTT. Amino acids: CASSRDTEAFF.

This chain joins TRBV5-4 and TRBJ1-1; D perhaps matches TRBD1 (6 bases). V gave up 4 bases and J gave up 3 bases, with 10 bases separating them. Germline CDR1 is SGHNT and CDR2 is YYREEE (reference sequence). The CDR3 consists of 13 residues. The CDR3 DNA is TGTGCCAGCAGCGCCGGACAGTACACTGAAGCTTTCTTT. It yields the protein CASSAGQYTEAFF.

The J gene is TRBJ1-5, the V gene TRBV6-1; D not resolved. V was cut by 2 bases and J by 3 bases, with 11 bases left in between. There are 15 residues in the CDR3. Per the germline V gene, CDR1 is MNHNS and CDR2 is SASEGT. CDR3 DNA sequence: TGTGCCAGCAGTGAATACCTCGGGTACAATCAGCCCCAGCATTTT. Translating it yields CASSEYLGYNQPQHF.

CDR3 coding DNA: TGCGCCAGCAGCTACACAGGTAATCGCAATCAGCCCCAGCATTTT. Residues: CASSYTGNRNQPQHF. This sequence joins TRBV4-1 and TRBJ1-5; perhaps TRBD1 as D (5 bases). The V gene lost 5 bases and the J gene lost 2 bases, with 13 bases spanning the gap. Germline CDR1 MGHRA, CDR2 YSYEKL. This CDR3 is built from 15 residues.

The chain combines TRBV27 with TRBJ1-1; 7 positions agree with TRBD1. Germline V gene lookup returns CDR1 MNHEY and CDR2 SMNVEV (reference sequence). CDR3 length equals 14 residues. J was trimmed by 3 bases and V by 7 bases; bases with no gene match: 8. The CDR3 reads CASNRKQGHTEAFF. The CDR3 nucleotides are TGTGCCAGCAATCGGAAACAGGGGCACACTGAAGCTTTCTTT.

For the CDR3, the DNA is TGTGCCAGTAGTAAATTCAGCGGGGGGGCCGAAGATACGCAGTATTTT. Amino acid sequence: CASSKFSGGAEDTQYF. The chain combines TRBV19 with TRBJ2-3, with 10 bases that match TRBD2. Germline CDR1 LNHDA, CDR2 SQIVND (reference sequence). Trimming took 4 bases from V and 5 from J; bases not matched to a gene: 9. This CDR3 region has 16 residues.

The chain uses TRBV13 and TRBJ1-3; D is unresolved. There are 16 residues in the CDR3. Germline V gives CDR1 PRHDT, CDR2 FYEKMQ (reference sequence). V was clipped by 0 bases and J by 0 bases, with 9 bases between them. The CDR3 loop is CASSLGLGTSGNTIYF. CDR3 coding DNA: TGTGCCAGCAGCTTAGGGCTGGGCACCTCTGGAAACACCATATATTTT.

The chain employs TRBV27 and TRBJ2-7; 9 nucleotides match TRBD1. Losses at the gene ends were 10 bases for V and 2 bases for J; bases not matched to a gene: 6. The CDR3 totals 13 residues. CDR1 and CDR2 from the germline V gene are MNHEY and SMNVEV (reference sequence). The CDR3 region has the DNA TGTGCCACCAAGGACAGGGGAACCTACGAGCAGTACTTC. Encoded protein: CATKDRGTYEQYF.

The V and J genes are TRBV27 and TRBJ1-1, with TRBD1 matching 7 bases. Trimming removed 2 bases from V and 5 bases from J; junction bases left unmatched: 2. The CDR3 is 13 residues long. Looked up from germline, CDR1 is MNHEY and CDR2 is SMNVEV (reference sequence). The CDR3 reads CASSLAQGTEAFF. The DNA of the CDR3 is TGTGCCAGCAGTTTAGCACAGGGGACTGAAGCTTTCTTT.

In its sample, this clone was seen a few times. V usage is TRBV5-1 and J usage is TRBJ2-3; maybe TRBD2 (6 bases). Trimming took 6 bases from V and 4 from J, leaving 18 bases between them. Germline lookup yields CDR1 SGHRS and CDR2 YFSETQ. This CDR3 is 15 amino acids long. The CDR3 sequence: CASTDTRTGADTQYF. CDR3 sequence (DNA): TGCGCCAGCACCGATACCCGAACGGGGGCAGATACGCAGTATTTT.

For the CDR3, the DNA is TGTGCCAGCAGCTCGGGACAGCTCTATGGCTACACCTTC. This codes for CASSSGQLYGYTF. The J gene is TRBJ1-2, the V gene TRBV5-4; 7 nucleotides line up with TRBD1. Germline V gives CDR1 SGHNT, CDR2 YYREEE (reference sequence). CDR3 length equals 13 residues. J was trimmed by 4 bases and V by 3 bases; bases with no gene match: 3.

The chain uses TRBV25-1 and TRBJ2-7; tentative D call: TRBD1 (6 bases). Trimming cost V 3 bases and J 3 bases, with 18 bases left between them. CDR1 and CDR2 from the germline V gene are MGHDK and SYGVNS. The CDR3 runs to 16 residues. The CDR3 loop reads CASSENGQGRFYEQYF. CDR3 sequence (DNA): TGTGCCAGCAGTGAGAATGGGCAGGGGCGCTTCTACGAGCAGTACTTC.

This clone was detected many times. V is TRBV9 and J is TRBJ1-2; 9 bases agree with TRBD1. The CDR3 is made up of 14 amino acids. Trimming at V came to 2 bases and at J to 7 bases, leaving 6 bases not matched to a gene. Germline V lookup: CDR1 SGDLS, CDR2 YYNGEE. The CDR3 sequence: CASSVTTGGSGYTF. The CDR3 DNA reads TGTGCCAGCAGCGTTACGACAGGGGGAAGTGGCTACACCTTC. The full variable domain, rest sourced from reference TRBV9 and TRBJ1-2, is DSGVTQTPKHLITATGQRVTLRCSPRSGDLSVYWYQQSLDQGLQFLIQYYNGEERAKGNILERFSAQQFPDLHSELNLSSLELGDSALYFCASSVTTGGSGYTFGSGTRLTVV.